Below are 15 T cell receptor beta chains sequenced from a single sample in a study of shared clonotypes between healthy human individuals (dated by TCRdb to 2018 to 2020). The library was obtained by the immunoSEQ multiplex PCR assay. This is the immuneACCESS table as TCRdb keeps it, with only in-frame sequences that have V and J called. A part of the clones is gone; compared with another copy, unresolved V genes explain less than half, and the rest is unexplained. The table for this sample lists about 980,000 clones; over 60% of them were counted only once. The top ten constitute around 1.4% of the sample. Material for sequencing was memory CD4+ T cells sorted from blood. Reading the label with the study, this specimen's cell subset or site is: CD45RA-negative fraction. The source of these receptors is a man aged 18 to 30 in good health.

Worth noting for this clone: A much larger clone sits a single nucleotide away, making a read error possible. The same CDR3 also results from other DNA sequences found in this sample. The CDR3 protein is CASSSQETQYF. The CDR3 DNA is TGTGCCAGCAGCTCCCAAGAGACCCAGTACTTC. This chain links TRBV6-5 with TRBJ2-5, with D unresolved. The CDR3 runs 11 residues. From germline, CDR1 is MNHEY and CDR2 SVGAGI. V dropped 6 bases and J dropped 1 base, with 3 bases sitting between them.

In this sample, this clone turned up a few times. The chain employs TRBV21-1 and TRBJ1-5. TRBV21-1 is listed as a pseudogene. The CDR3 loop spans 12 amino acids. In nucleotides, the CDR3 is TGTGCCAGCAGCCTGAGGGGTCAGCCCCAGCATTTT. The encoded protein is CASSLRGQPQHF.

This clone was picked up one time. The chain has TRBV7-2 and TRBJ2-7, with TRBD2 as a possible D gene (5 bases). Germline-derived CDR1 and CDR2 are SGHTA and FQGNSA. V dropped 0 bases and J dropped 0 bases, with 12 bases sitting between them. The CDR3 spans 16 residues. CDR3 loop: CASSLARAAASYEQYF. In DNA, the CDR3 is TGTGCCAGCAGCTTAGCGAGGGCAGCGGCCTCCTACGAGCAGTACTTC.

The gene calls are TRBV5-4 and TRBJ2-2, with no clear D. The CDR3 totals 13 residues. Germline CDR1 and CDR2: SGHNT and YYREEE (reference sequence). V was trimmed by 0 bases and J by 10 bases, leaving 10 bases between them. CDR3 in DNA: TGTGCCAGCAGCTTGGGGCAGCGTGAGGAGCTGTTTTTT. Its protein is CASSLGQREELFF.

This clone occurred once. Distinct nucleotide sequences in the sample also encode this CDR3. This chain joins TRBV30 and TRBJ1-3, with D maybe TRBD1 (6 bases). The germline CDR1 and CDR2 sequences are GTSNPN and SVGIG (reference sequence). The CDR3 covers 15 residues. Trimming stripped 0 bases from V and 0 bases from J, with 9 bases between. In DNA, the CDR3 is TGTGCCTGGAGTGTACAGGGCACCTCTGGAAACACCATATATTTT. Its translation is CAWSVQGTSGNTIYF.

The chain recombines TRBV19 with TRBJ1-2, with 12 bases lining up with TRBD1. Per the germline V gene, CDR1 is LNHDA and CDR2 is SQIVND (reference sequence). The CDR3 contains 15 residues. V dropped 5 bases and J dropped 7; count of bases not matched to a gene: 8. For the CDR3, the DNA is TGTGCCAGTAGTTCCGCGGGACAGGGGGCCGCTGGCTACACCTTC. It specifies CASSSAGQGAAGYTF.

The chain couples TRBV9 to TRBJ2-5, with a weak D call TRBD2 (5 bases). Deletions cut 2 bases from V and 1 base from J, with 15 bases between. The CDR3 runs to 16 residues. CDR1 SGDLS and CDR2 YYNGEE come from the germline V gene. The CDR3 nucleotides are TGTGCCAGCAGCGTTTCGGGGAGAACGGGCCAAGAGACCCAGTACTTC. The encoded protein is CASSVSGRTGQETQYF.

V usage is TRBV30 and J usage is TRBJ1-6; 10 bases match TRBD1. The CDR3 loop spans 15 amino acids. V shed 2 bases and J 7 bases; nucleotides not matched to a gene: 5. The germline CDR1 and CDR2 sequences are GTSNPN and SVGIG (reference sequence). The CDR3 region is CAWSRRTGGNSPLHF. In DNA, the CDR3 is TGTGCCTGGAGTAGAAGGACAGGGGGAAATTCACCCCTCCACTTT.

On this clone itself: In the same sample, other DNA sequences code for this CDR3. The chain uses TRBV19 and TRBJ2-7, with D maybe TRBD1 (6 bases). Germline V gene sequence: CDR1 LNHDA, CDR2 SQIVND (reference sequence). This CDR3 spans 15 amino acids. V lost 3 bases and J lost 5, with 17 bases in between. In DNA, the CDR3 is TGTGCCAGTAGTATTCAGGGACAAGGATCCGACGAGCAGTACTTC. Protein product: CASSIQGQGSDEQYF.

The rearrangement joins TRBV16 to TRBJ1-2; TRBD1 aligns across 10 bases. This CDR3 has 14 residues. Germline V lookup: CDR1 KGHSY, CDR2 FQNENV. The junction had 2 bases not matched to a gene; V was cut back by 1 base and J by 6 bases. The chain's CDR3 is CASSQWGTGDGYTF. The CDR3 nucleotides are TGTGCCAGCAGCCAATGGGGGACAGGGGATGGCTACACCTTC.

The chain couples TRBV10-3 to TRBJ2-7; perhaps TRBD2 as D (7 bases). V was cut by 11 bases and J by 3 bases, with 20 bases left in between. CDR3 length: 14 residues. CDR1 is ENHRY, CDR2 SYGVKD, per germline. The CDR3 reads CAVMGGAIGYEQYF. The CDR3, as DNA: TGTGCCGTAATGGGGGGGGCGATTGGCTACGAGCAGTACTTC.

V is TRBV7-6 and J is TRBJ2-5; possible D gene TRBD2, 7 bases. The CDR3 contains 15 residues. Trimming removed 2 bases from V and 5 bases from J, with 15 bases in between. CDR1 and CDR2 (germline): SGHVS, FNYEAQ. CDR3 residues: CASSLRWGGGETQYF. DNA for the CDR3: TGTGCCAGCAGCTTAAGGTGGGGGGGCGGTGAGACCCAGTACTTC.

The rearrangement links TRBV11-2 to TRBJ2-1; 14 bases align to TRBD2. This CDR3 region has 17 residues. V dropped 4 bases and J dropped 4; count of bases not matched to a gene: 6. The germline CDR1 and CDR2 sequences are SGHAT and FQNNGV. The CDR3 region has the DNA TGTGCCAGCAGCTCCGGGACTAGCGGGAGAAATTACAATGAGCAGTTCTTC. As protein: CASSSGTSGRNYNEQFF.

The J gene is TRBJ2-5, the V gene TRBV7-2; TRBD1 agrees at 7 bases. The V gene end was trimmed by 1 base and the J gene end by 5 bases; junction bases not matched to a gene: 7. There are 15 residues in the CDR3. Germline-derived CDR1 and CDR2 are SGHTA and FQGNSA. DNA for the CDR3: TGTGCCAGCAGCTTAGGCAGGGGGACGTGGGAGACCCAGTACTTC. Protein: CASSLGRGTWETQYF.

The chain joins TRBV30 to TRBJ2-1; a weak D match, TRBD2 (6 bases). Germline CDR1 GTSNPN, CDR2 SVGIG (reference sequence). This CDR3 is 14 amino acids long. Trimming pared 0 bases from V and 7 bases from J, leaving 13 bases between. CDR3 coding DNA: TGTGCCTGGAGTGTATTTCGGGAGCAGAATGAGCAGTTCTTC. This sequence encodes CAWSVFREQNEQFF.